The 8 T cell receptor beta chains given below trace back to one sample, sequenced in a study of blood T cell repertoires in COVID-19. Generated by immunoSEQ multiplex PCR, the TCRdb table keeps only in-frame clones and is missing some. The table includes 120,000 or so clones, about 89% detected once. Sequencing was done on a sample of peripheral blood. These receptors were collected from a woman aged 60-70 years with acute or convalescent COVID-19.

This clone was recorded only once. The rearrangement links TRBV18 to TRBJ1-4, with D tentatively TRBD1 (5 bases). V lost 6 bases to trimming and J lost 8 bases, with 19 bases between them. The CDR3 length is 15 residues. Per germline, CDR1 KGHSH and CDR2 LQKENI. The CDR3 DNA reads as TGTGCCAGCTCCCGAACCAGGGTTGTTGGCGAAAAACTGTTTTTT. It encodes CASSRTRVVGEKLFF. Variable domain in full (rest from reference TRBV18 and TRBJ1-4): NAGVMQNPRHLVRRRGQEARLRCSPMKGHSHVYWYRQLPEEGLKFMVYLQKENIIDESGMPKERFSAEFPKEGPSILRIQQVVRGDSAAYFCASSRTRVVGEKLFFGSGTQLSVL.

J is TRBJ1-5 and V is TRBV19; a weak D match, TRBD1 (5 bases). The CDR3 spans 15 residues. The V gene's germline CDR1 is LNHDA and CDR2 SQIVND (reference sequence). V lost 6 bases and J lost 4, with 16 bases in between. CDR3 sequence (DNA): TGTGCCAGTAGCCCAACGGGACTCGTAAATCAGCCCCAGCATTTT. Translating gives CASSPTGLVNQPQHF.

CDR3 loop: CASSPSGTGKRPEAFF. The CDR3 DNA follows: TGTGCCAGCTCACCGTCCGGGACAGGGAAAAGGCCCGAAGCTTTCTTT. The chain uses TRBV18 and TRBJ1-1, with TRBD1 identical over 9 bases. V shed 3 bases, J shed 8 bases, and the junction held 13 bases outside the gene matches. The CDR3 runs to 16 residues. Germline CDR1 and CDR2: KGHSH and LQKENI.

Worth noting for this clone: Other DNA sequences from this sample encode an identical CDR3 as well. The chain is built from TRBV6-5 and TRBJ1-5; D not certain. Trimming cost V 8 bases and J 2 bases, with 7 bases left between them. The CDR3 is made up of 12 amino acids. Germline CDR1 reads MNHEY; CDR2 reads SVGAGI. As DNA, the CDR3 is TGTGCCAGCCAGCAGGGCAATCAGCCCCAGCATTTT. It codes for CASQQGNQPQHF.

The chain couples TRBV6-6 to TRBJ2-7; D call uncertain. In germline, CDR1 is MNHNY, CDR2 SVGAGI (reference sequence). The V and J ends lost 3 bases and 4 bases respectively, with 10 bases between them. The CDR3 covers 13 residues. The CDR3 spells CASSYAARYEQYF. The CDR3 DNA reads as TGTGCCAGCAGTTATGCGGCCCGGTACGAGCAGTACTTC.

CDR3 loop: CASSQVRNQPQHF. CDR3 bases: TGTGCCAGCAGCCAAGTGAGAAATCAGCCCCAGCATTTT. This chain links TRBV16 with TRBJ1-5; D is uncertain. Germline CDR1 and CDR2: KGHSY and FQNENV. This CDR3 has 13 amino acids. V was cut by 2 bases and J by 4 bases, with 6 bases left in between.

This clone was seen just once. Here the CDR3 reads CASSQGEYGKSTDTQYF. The CDR3 DNA sequence: TGTGCCAGCAGCCAAGGGGAATACGGGAAAAGCACAGATACGCAGTATTTT. The V call is TRBV3-1 (or the pseudogene TRBV3-2), the J call TRBJ2-3, with D perhaps TRBD2 (5 bases). Germline V lookup: CDR1 LGHDT, CDR2 YNNKEL (reference sequence). This CDR3 region has 17 residues. Trimming took 1 base from V and 0 from J, leaving 14 bases between them.

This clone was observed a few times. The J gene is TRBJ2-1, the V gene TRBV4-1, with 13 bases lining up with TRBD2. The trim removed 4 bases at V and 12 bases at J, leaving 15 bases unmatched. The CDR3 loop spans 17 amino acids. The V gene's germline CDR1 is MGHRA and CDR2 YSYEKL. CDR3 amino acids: CASSLTLGLAGRHGQFF. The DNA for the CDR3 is TGCGCCAGCAGCCTTACCCTGGGACTAGCGGGACGACACGGGCAGTTCTTC.